What follows describes a single TCR beta chain. Antigen: not known. A much more abundant neighbour one base away suggests this may be a read error. The data belong to a study of T cells in Graves' hyperthyroidism and ophthalmopathy. This CDR3 region has 14 residues. Germline V gives CDR1 SNHLY, CDR2 FYNNEI. Study-wide findings and caveats: Using 13 V-J features, a model discriminated ophthalmopathy from stable hyperthyroidism.

Exclusion criteria comprised uncontrolled infection, other autoimmune disease, pregnancy or lactation. Researchers took RNA transcripts and amplified the TCR beta CDR3 regions from them. Carried out on the TCR CDR3, a first-round RT-PCR used the HTBI primer set. Each CDR3 protein is one row after TCRdb ran MiXCR on the multiplex PCR reads. This table holds around 280,000 distinct CDR3 sequences, around 15% found once. The clonotype was recovered from a woman aged 35 to 49 with Graves' hyperthyroidism. This chain joins TRBV2 and TRBJ1-2; a weak D match, TRBD1 (6 bases). Sequenced: blood. The CDR3 sequence is CASRGRDIFYGHTF. The CDR3 bases are TGTGCCAGCAGGGGAAGGGACATCTTCTATGGCCACACCTTC.